The following is a T cell receptor (beta chain) sequence with its context. As yet, its antigen is unknown. TCR beta VDJ combinations and CDR3 sequences were profiled from genomic DNA. TCRdb itself ran the reads through MiXCR, one entry per CDR3 protein. The table shows around 190,000 distinct CDR3 sequences, with around 50% occurring only once. The record originates from a study of CD8+CD57+ T cells in acquired aplastic anemia. Study information: Sorted CD4+ and CD8+ cells yielded DNA averaging approximately 3.5 ug. Regarding the study as a whole: Patients and controls turned out to have roughly 31 CD8+ CDR3 sequences in common.

Patients selected for sequencing had displayed CD8+CD57+ cell expansion by flow cytometry. Severe acquired aplastic anemia affected all patients. Germline V lookup: CDR1 SGHVS, CDR2 FNYEAQ. V was shortened by 2 bases and J by 0 bases, with 11 bases between the two germline ends. This CDR3 comprises 15 residues. Sequenced sample: sorted CD4+, CD8+, or CD8+CD57+ T cells (not recorded which) from PBMCs. This sequence originates from a human donor with aplastic anemia. The chain carries TRBV7-6 and TRBJ2-7; D not resolved. The CDR3 DNA is TGTGCCAGCAGCTTACTACCAGATAGCTCCTACGAGCAGTACTTC. Translating it yields CASSLLPDSSYEQYF.